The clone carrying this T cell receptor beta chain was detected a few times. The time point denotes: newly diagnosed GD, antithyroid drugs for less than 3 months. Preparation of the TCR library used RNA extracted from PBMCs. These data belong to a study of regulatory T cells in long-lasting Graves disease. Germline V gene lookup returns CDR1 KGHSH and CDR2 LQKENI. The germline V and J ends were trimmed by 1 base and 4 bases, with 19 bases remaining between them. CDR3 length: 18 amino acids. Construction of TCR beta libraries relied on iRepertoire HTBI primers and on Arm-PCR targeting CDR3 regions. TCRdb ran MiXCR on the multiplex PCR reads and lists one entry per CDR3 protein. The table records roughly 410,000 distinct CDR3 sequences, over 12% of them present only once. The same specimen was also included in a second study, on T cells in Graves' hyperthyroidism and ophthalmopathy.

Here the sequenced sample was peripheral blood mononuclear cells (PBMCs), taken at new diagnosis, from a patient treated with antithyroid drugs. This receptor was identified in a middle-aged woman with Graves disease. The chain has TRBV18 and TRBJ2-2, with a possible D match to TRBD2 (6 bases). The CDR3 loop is CASSPRSGREMGTGELFF. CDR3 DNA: TGTGCCAGCTCACCACGGTCGGGACGGGAGATGGGCACCGGGGAGCTGTTTTTT.